This section outlines one T cell receptor (beta chain) sequence together with its context. Running of the v3.0 immunoSEQ assay took place at survey level. Generated by immunoSEQ multiplex PCR, the TCRdb table keeps only in-frame clones and is missing some. The sample has about 26,000 clones, 82% seen once. These data are taken from a study of long-term antiretroviral therapy in people with HIV. The TCR comes from a man aged 50-59 years with HIV. Sequences were derived from unsorted PBMCs, sampled 2.9 years after starting antiretroviral therapy.

The DNA for the CDR3 is TGTGCCAGCAGCCAAGAAGGGACAGAGAACACCGGGGAGCTGTTTTTT. It translates to CASSQEGTENTGELFF. V gene TRBV4-2 combines with J gene TRBJ2-2; TRBD1 agrees at 7 bases. Losses at the gene ends were 0 bases for V and 1 base for J; bases not matched to a gene: 2. Germline V gene sequence: CDR1 LGHNA, CDR2 YNFKEQ. This CDR3 contains 16 residues.